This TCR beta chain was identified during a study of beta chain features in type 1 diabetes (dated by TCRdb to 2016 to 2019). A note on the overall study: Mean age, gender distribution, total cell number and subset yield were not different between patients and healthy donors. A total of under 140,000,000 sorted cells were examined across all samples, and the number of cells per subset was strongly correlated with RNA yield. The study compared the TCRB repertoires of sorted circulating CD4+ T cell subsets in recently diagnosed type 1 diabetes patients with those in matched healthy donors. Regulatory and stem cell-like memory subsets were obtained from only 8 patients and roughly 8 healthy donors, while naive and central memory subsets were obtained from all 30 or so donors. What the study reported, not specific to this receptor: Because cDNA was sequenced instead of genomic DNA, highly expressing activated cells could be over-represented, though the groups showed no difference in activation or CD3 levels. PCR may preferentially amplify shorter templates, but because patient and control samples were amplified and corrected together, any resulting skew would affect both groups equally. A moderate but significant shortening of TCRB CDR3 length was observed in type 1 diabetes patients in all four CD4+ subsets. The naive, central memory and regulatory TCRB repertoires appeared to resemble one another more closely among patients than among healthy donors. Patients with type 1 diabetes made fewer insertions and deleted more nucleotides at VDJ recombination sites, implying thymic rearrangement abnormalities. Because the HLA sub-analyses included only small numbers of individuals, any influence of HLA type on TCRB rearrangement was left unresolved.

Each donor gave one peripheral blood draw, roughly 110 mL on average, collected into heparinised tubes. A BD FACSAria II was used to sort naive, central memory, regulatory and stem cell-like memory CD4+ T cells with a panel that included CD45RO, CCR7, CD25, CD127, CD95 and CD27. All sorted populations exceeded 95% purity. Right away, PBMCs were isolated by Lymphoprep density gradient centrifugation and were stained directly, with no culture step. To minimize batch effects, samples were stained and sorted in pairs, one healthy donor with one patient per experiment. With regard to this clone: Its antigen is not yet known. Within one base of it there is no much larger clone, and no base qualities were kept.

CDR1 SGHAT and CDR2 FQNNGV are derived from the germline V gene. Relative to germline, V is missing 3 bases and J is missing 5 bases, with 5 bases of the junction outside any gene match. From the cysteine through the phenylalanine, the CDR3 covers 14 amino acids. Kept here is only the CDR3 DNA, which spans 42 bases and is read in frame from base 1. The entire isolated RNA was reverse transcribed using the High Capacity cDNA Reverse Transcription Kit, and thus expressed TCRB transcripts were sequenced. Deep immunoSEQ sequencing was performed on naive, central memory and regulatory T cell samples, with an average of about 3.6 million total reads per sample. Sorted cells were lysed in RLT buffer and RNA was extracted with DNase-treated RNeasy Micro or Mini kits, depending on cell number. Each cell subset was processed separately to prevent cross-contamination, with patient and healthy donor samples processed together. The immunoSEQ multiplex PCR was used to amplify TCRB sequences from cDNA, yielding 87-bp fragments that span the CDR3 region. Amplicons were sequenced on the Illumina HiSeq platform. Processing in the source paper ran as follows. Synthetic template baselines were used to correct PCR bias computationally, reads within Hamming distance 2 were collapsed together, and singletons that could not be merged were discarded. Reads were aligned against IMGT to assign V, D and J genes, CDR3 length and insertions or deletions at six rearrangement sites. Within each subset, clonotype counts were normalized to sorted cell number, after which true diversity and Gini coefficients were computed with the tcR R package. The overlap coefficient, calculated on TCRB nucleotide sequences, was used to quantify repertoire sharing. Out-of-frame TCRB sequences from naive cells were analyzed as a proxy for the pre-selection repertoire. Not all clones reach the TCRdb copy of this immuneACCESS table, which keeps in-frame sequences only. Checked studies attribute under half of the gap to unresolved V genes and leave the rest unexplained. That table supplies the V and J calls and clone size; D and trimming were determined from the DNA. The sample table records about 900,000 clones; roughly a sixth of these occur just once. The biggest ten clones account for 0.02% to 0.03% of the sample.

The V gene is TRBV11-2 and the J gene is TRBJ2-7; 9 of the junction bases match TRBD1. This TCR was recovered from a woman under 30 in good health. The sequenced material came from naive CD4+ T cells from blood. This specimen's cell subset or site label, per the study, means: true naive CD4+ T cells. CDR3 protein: CASSFMDRGNEQYF. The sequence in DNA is TGTGCCAGCAGCTTCATGGACAGGGGCAACGAGCAGTACTTC.